This entry features one TCR beta chain sequence. The sample originates from a study of control samples from healthy donors and cancer patients. The V gene lost 0 bases and the J gene lost 1 base, with 10 bases spanning the gap. Germline CDR1 reads SGHKS; CDR2 reads YYEKEE (reference sequence). This CDR3 comprises 15 residues. Method: immunoSEQ multiplex PCR; TCRdb's copy keeps in-frame clones and lacks some. The sample has some 64,000 clones, roughly nine tenths seen once. V and J are TRBV5-5 and TRBJ2-5; possibly TRBD1 or TRBD2 for D (5 bases each). The sequencing input was PBMCs. This clonotype was sampled from a woman in her fifties or sixties with colorectal cancer. The chain's CDR3 is CASSLGPGRQETQYF. As DNA, the CDR3 is TGTGCCAGCAGCTTGGGCCCGGGGCGCCAAGAGACCCAGTACTTC.